This T cell receptor (beta chain) was sequenced for a study of CD4 T cells in relation to SARS-CoV-2 and coronaviruses. Study overall: After nine to eleven days of antigen culture, PBMC TCR beta CDR3s were sequenced.

Study-level findings and limits: Compared with monoreactive clones, crossreactive clones showed significantly weaker SARS-CoV-2 expansion.

Concerning this clone: What it recognizes is unknown.

This table comes from immunoSEQ multiplex PCR, and its TCRdb copy is limited to in-frame clones, with some not included. The sample records about 22,000 clones, 76% being singletons. The unexposed donors gave CD4+ T cells in 2011-2018, prior to COVID-19. After roughly 9 days of culture, CD4+ T cells were isolated. Unexposed-donor CD4+ T cells were probed with SARS-CoV-2 S/N and four cold-coronavirus spikes, cells permitting. The CDR3 extends over 13 amino acids. Trimming took 7 bases from V and 6 from J, leaving 14 bases between them. Germline lookup yields CDR1 MNHEY and CDR2 SVGAGI. V is TRBV6-5 and J is TRBJ2-3, with TRBD2 as a possible D gene (5 bases). The receptor was derived from a human donor in good health. Source material: CD4+ T cells from PBMCs, cultured in vitro. The CDR3 nucleotides read TGTGCCAGCACCGCCACTAGTTCGGATACGCAGTATTTT. Protein: CASTATSSDTQYF.